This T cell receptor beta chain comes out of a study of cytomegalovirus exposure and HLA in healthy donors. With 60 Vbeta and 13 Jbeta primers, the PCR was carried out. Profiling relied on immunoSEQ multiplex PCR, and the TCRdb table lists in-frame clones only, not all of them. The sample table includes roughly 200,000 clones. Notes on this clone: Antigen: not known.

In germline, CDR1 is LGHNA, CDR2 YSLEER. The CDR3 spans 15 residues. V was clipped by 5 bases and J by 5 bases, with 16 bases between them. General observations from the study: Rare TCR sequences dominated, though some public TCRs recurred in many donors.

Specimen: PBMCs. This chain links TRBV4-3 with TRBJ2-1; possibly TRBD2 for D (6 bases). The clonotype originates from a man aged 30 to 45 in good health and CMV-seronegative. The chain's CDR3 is CASSEPSTGDNEQFF. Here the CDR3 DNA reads TGCGCCAGCAGCGAACCTTCGACGGGGGACAATGAGCAGTTCTTC.